These 2 T cell receptor beta chains came from one sample sequenced in a study of blood T cell repertoires in COVID-19. Sequencing was performed with immunoSEQ multiplex PCR; in TCRdb, only in-frame clones are kept and a portion is missing. This sample has fewer than 250,000 clones; roughly 80% occur once, and the top ten carry 3.6%. Specimen: PBMCs or T cells enriched from blood (not recorded which). These TCRs come from a middle-aged woman who had been exposed to COVID-19.

The rearrangement uses TRBV5-6 and TRBJ1-1; D remains unclear. With 0 bases removed from V and 0 bases from J, the gap between germline ends came to 15 bases. Germline lookup yields CDR1 SGHDT and CDR2 YYEEEE. This CDR3 contains 17 residues. In DNA form, the CDR3 reads TGTGCCAGCAGCTTGGAACACCGGTCGGGTATGAACACTGAAGCTTTCTTT. It is translated as CASSLEHRSGMNTEAFF.

This clone has ten or more counts. The chain combines TRBV5-1 with TRBJ1-1; tentative D call: TRBD1 (5 bases). Germline assignment: CDR1 SGHRS and CDR2 YFSETQ. Trimming cost V 3 bases and J 4 bases, with 13 bases left between them. This CDR3 has 14 amino acids. The CDR3, as DNA: TGCGCCAGCAGCTCTGGACATGCTGGCACTGAAGCTTTCTTT. Translation gives CASSSGHAGTEAFF.